The clone carrying this T cell receptor beta chain was seen a single time. Its specificity is not known. Trimming stripped 3 bases from V and 0 bases from J, with 8 bases between. The germline gives CDR1 MDHEN, CDR2 SYDVKM. The CDR3 has 14 amino acids. This entry belongs to a study of cytomegalovirus exposure and HLA in healthy donors. Study conclusions and caveats: Later work found that TCR association rates differed between HLA loci; DRB1 had the most and HLA-C the fewest. Available immune exposure information covered CMV serostatus only.

The PCR contained 60 Vbeta and 13 Jbeta primers. Assay: immunoSEQ multiplex PCR; the TCRdb copy retains only in-frame clones and omits some. Of around 260,000 clones in the sample, roughly 80% were seen once. The chain recombines TRBV28 with TRBJ1-1; D is unclear. The receptor's source is a girl aged 2-10 years in good health and CMV-seronegative. The sequencing sample was made of PBMCs. The CDR3 region is CASSFTVLNTEAFF. As DNA, the CDR3 is TGTGCCAGCAGTTTCACAGTTTTGAACACTGAAGCTTTCTTT.